Below, 5 T cell receptor beta chains from the same sample are listed, as sequenced in a study of early T cells in non-severe SARS-CoV-2 infection. TCRdb passed the 5' RACE reads through MiXCR, listing each CDR3 protein once. The repertoire holds 40,000 to 45,000 distinct CDR3 sequences, with 10% to 15% as singletons. What was sequenced was whole blood. The source of these receptors is an adult who was a healthcare worker with PCR-confirmed SARS-CoV-2 infection or an uninfected control (not recorded which).

This clonotype was recorded many times. The CDR3 region has the DNA TGTGCCAGCAGCGCACGGACAGCTACTAGCACAGATACGCAGTATTTT. Encoded protein: CASSARTATSTDTQYF. The V gene is TRBV2, the J gene TRBJ2-3; tentatively, D is TRBD1 (6 bases). CDR3 size: 16 residues. V was clipped by 6 bases and J by 0 bases, with 16 bases between them. Germline CDR1 and CDR2: SNHLY and FYNNEI.

The CDR3 reads CASSLSSASSTDTQYF. The CDR3, as DNA: TGTGCCAGCAGTTTAAGTTCCGCTTCTAGCACAGATACGCAGTATTTT. V and J are TRBV12-3 or TRBV12-4 and TRBJ2-3; D is unclear. CDR3 length equals 16 residues. V lost 2 bases to trimming and J lost 0 bases, with 12 bases between them.

In this sample, this clonotype turned up a few times. The chain joins TRBV6-1 to TRBJ1-5; 10 nucleotides match TRBD1. The CDR3 is made up of 15 amino acids. V lost 3 bases to trimming and J lost 5 bases; unmatched junction nucleotides: 4. The germline gives CDR1 MNHNS, CDR2 SASEGT. In nucleotides, the CDR3 is TGTGCCAGCAGTGAGGCGACAGGGGGCGATCAGCCCCAGCATTTT. Amino acid sequence: CASSEATGGDQPQHF.

This clonotype was seen at least ten times. This chain joins TRBV24-1 and TRBJ1-5; D is unclear. This CDR3 contains 16 residues. In germline, CDR1 is KGHDR, CDR2 SFDVKD. Trimming stripped 10 bases from V and 0 bases from J, with 18 bases between. The CDR3 spells CATTVTPEYSNQPQHF. DNA of the CDR3: TGTGCCACGACTGTGACACCCGAGTATAGCAATCAGCCCCAGCATTTT.

This clonotype was detected many times. The J gene is TRBJ2-1, the V gene TRBV29-1; tentatively, D is TRBD2 (5 bases). CDR3 size: 14 residues. Per germline, CDR1 SQVTM and CDR2 ANQGSEA. V was clipped by 2 bases and J by 7 bases, with 15 bases between them. CDR3 sequence (DNA): TGCAGCGTTGAACGGGATTGGTTTAGGAATGAGCAGTTCTTC. Amino acid sequence: CSVERDWFRNEQFF.